A selection of T cell receptor beta chains follows, all from one sample in a study of Graves' ophthalmopathy and Graves' hyperthyroidism. Each CDR3 protein gets one entry after TCRdb re-called the multiplex PCR reads with MiXCR. Altogether roughly 300,000 distinct CDR3 sequences are present, 15% to 20% being singletons, with the ten largest covering about 12%. Sequencing was done on a sample of peripheral blood. The receptors were sampled from an adult man with Graves' ophthalmopathy. CDR3s include the opening cysteine and the closing phenylalanine or tryptophan. Fields, in order: clone size, D gene, V gene, J gene, CDR3 DNA, CDR3 protein. D genes are given only for firm matches. The listing skips clone size in some rows; elsewhere it reads once, few, many or a size class.

many	.	TRBV2	TRBJ2-5	TGTGCCAGCACCACGGGCCGAGCGGAGACCCAGTACTTC	CASTTGRAETQYF
many	.	TRBV12-3/TRBV12-4	TRBJ2-5	TGTGCCAGCCGAACCGGGACGCGGTGGGAGACCCAGTACTTC	CASRTGTRWETQYF
many	.	TRBV11-2	TRBJ2-7	TGTGCCAGCAGCTTAGTTGCAGTAAGTTACTCCTACGAGCAGTACTTC	CASSLVAVSYSYEQYF
many	.	TRBV15	TRBJ2-7	TGTGCCACCAGCAGAGATGGGGCAGCGAGAGGCTACGAGCAGTACTTC	CATSRDGAARGYEQYF
many	.	TRBV28	TRBJ1-2	TGTGCCAGCAGTTTAGGCCATCTGGGGGGGTATGGCTACACCTTC	CASSLGHLGGYGYTF
many	TRBD1	TRBV11-2	TRBJ2-7	TGTGCCAGCAGCTTGGGGACAGCCGTACTGGAGCAGTACTTC	CASSLGTAVLEQYF
many	.	TRBV11-2	TRBJ2-7	TGTGCCAGCAGTCCCTCCCCCGCGCTGGCCTACGAGCAGTACTTC	CASSPSPALAYEQYF
many	.	TRBV6-2/TRBV6-3	TRBJ2-5	TGTGCCAGCAGCCGGGGCCAGGGGGGAAAGGAGACCCAGTACTTC	CASSRGQGGKETQYF
many	TRBD2	TRBV20-1	TRBJ2-7	TGCAGTGCTAGAGTTCCAGCGGGGAGCTCCTACGAGCAGTACTTC	CSARVPAGSSYEQYF
many	.	TRBV5-1	TRBJ1-6	TGCGCCAGCAGTTCGACGGGGCAGGGATCCTCCTCACCCCTCCACTTT	CASSSTGQGSSSPLHF
.	.	TRBV12-3/TRBV12-4	TRBJ2-7	TGTGCCAGCAGTTTAGCGGGACCTTCCTACGAGCAGTACTTC	CASSLAGPSYEQYF
many	TRBD1	TRBV11-2	TRBJ2-7	TGTGCCAGCAGCAGTTACAGGGGGCGTAGGAACGAGCAGTACTTC	CASSSYRGRRNEQYF
many	TRBD2	TRBV6-1	TRBJ2-7	TGTGCCATCCTAGCGGGAGTGACCTACGAGCAGTACTTC	CAILAGVTYEQYF
many	.	TRBV5-1	TRBJ1-1	TGCGCCAGCAGCTTGCTACGTTCGAACACTGAAGCTTTCTTT	CASSLLRSNTEAFF
many	.	TRBV7-8	TRBJ2-7	TGTGCCAGCAGCTTAGGCCTCAGCGAGCAGTACTTC	CASSLGLSEQYF
many	.	TRBV19	TRBJ2-2	TGTGCCAGTAGTCACATCAACCGGGAGCTGTTTTTT	CASSHINRELFF